The 8 T cell receptor beta chains below come from one sample, sequenced in a study of cytomegalovirus exposure and HLA in healthy donors. The PCR made use of 60 Vbeta and 13 Jbeta primers. The data were produced by immunoSEQ multiplex PCR, yet TCRdb's version contains in-frame clones alone and is incomplete. The sample records approximately 130,000 clones, roughly 82% being singletons. The sample consisted of PBMCs. The receptors were gathered from a woman aged 40 to 55 in good health and CMV-seropositive.

This clone has only a few counts. Other DNA sequences within the sample encode an identical CDR3. The chain is built from TRBV11-3 and TRBJ2-1; D gene uncertain. Deletions cut 4 bases from V and 2 bases from J, with 6 bases between. CDR1 is SGHNT and CDR2 is YENEEA in the germline V gene. CDR3 length: 13 residues. This CDR3 reads CASSSPAYNEQFF. For the CDR3, the DNA is TGTGCCAGCAGCTCCCCGGCCTACAATGAGCAGTTCTTC.

The genes are TRBV11-2 and TRBJ2-7, with D perhaps TRBD1 (5 bases). The germline V gene encodes CDR1 SGHAT and CDR2 FQNNGV. This CDR3 has 15 residues. V dropped 1 base and J dropped 0 bases, with 10 bases sitting between them. The CDR3 nucleotides read TGTGCCAGCAGCTTAGCACAGGCTAGCTCCTACGAGCAGTACTTC. This sequence encodes CASSLAQASSYEQYF.

There are a few counts of this clone. The rearrangement uses TRBV28 and TRBJ2-2; 10 bases line up with TRBD1. Germline lookup yields CDR1 MDHEN and CDR2 SYDVKM. This CDR3 comprises 16 residues. After removal of 3 bases from V and 1 base from J, the junction contained 2 bases not matched to a gene. The CDR3: CASSFGQGGNTGELFF. CDR3 sequence (DNA): TGTGCCAGCAGTTTCGGACAGGGGGGGAACACCGGGGAGCTGTTTTTT.

This chain's CDR3 is CASSFLNTGELFF. The CDR3 DNA follows: TGTGCCAGCAGTTTCCTAAACACCGGGGAGCTGTTTTTT. The chain joins TRBV7-7 to TRBJ2-2; no reliable D call. Germline V gives CDR1 SSHAT, CDR2 FNYEAQ (reference sequence). This CDR3 spans 13 amino acids. V was clipped by 6 bases and J by 2 bases, with 7 bases between them.

The chain has TRBV28 and TRBJ2-1; TRBD1 aligns across 7 bases. In germline, CDR1 is MDHEN, CDR2 SYDVKM. Unmatched junction bases numbered 10, after V lost 5 bases and J lost 3 bases. This CDR3 has 16 residues. The CDR3 is CASSVPGQINYNEQFF. The DNA for the CDR3 is TGTGCCAGCAGTGTCCCGGGACAGATTAACTACAATGAGCAGTTCTTC.

This clone was counted a single time. This rearrangement joins TRBV7-3 to TRBJ2-7; D unclear. The J call is uncertain, as TRBJ2-5 better fits the DNA end. The CDR3 runs to 13 residues. Germline CDR1 SGHTA, CDR2 FQGTGA. CDR3 DNA: TGTGCCAGCAGCTTAAGTGTGGAGGAGACCCAGTACTTC. It specifies CASSLSVEETQYF.

This chain joins TRBV25-1 and TRBJ2-7; 7 bases fit TRBD2. Trimming took 11 bases from V and 3 from J; bases not matched to a gene: 7. The CDR3 runs 12 residues. Germline V gives CDR1 MGHDK, CDR2 SYGVNS. The CDR3 sequence is CAGGDSSYEQYF. Here the CDR3 DNA reads TGTGCCGGGGGGGACTCTAGCTACGAGCAGTACTTC.

The genes are TRBV5-1 and TRBJ1-1; maybe TRBD1 (6 bases). V lost 2 bases, J lost 4 bases, and 15 bases lay in between. In germline, CDR1 is SGHRS, CDR2 YFSETQ. The CDR3 is 15 amino acids. CDR3 protein: CASSLGGAGGTEAFF. The CDR3 DNA sequence: TGCGCCAGCAGCTTAGGGGGGGCGGGCGGCACTGAAGCTTTCTTT.